What follows is one T cell receptor beta chain and its context. The data were taken from a study of PD-1 blockade in classical Hodgkin lymphoma. Sequencing used immunoSEQ multiplex PCR; TCRdb keeps in-frame clones, though not all of them. The profile shows approximately 18,000 clones, 65% of them singletons. Relapse was seen in all patients after autologous stem cell transplantation, and brentuximab vedotin exposure was variable. CDR1 SEHNR and CDR2 FQNEAQ come from the germline V gene (reference sequence). This CDR3 contains 16 residues. V was pared by 7 bases and J by 2 bases, with 8 bases of the junction left unmatched.

The receptor's source is a human donor with classical Hodgkin lymphoma. The rearrangement uses TRBV7-9 and TRBJ2-2; 9 bases are a match to TRBD1. The input for sequencing was peripheral blood mononuclear cells (PBMCs), taken before the second cycle of nivolumab. CDR3 bases: TGTGCCAGCATGAGACAGGGGGTCGGTAACACCGGGGAGCTGTTTTTT. Protein sequence: CASMRQGVGNTGELFF.